This TCR beta chain was identified in a study of radiotherapy plus CTLA-4 blockade in lung cancer. Study-level background: Patients showed objective responses in 15% to 20% of cases and disease control in roughly 31%.

Germline CDR1 MNHEY, CDR2 SVGAGI. The V end lost 3 bases, the J end lost 4 bases, and 7 bases lay between the germline ends. The CDR3 runs 13 residues. The study treated chemo-refractory metastatic non-small-cell lung cancer patients with focal radiation plus ipilimumab CTLA-4 blockade. General observations from the study: Blood-borne expansion of tumor-derived TCR clones followed radiotherapy plus ipilimumab. The authors reported that early blood T cell clone dynamics, with interferon-beta, best predicted response.

TCRdb's copy holds only in-frame clones and misses some; the assay was immunoSEQ multiplex PCR. There are some 66,000 clones in the sample; about 80% occur only once, and less than 5% lies in the top ten. A note on this clone: Its antigen is not identified.

The specimen comprised peripheral blood, sampled from a patient treated with radiotherapy plus ipilimumab. This clonotype was sampled from a human donor with non-small cell lung cancer who had a partial response to radiotherapy plus ipilimumab. The chain uses TRBV6-5 and TRBJ1-3; D is possibly TRBD1 (5 bases). CDR3 nucleotide sequence: TGTGCCAGCAGTTATTCAGGGGGAAACACCATATATTTT. Translated, it gives CASSYSGGNTIYF.